The next 17 T cell receptor beta chains were all read from a single sample in a study of T-cell memory formation after mild COVID-19. MiXCR was run by TCRdb on the 5' RACE reads, yielding one entry per CDR3 protein. Altogether 250,000 to 350,000 distinct CDR3 sequences are present, about 17% being singletons, with the ten largest covering about 23%. Source material: PBMCs or a T cell subset sorted from them (not recorded which). The receptors shown here come from a man between 18 and 29 years old who had mild COVID-19 (a few samples of this study predate the infection). Cell type and time point are not known.

The table lists this clonotype with a few counts. This rearrangement joins TRBV12-3 or TRBV12-4 to TRBJ2-7; D may be TRBD2 (6 bases). The CDR3 spans 15 residues. The V end was cut by 3 bases, the J end by 1 base, with 13 bases between. The CDR3 protein is CASSLVGGRSYEQYF. The CDR3 coding sequence is TGTGCCAGCAGTTTGGTGGGAGGACGTTCCTACGAGCAGTACTTC.

The rearrangement links TRBV4-2 to TRBJ1-6; no reliable D call. The CDR3 has 16 residues. Germline V lookup: CDR1 LGHNA, CDR2 YNFKEQ. The V end was cut by 0 bases, the J end by 7 bases, with 13 bases between. CDR3 bases: TGTGCCAGCAGCCAAGATTTTCTCACAGCCAATTCACCCCTCCACTTT. Translation: CASSQDFLTANSPLHF.

This clonotype occurred a few times. The chain employs TRBV5-1 and TRBJ2-5, with 10 positions matching TRBD1. V lost 0 bases, J lost 1 base, and 3 bases stayed unmatched. This CDR3 is built from 16 residues. Germline V gene data show CDR1 as SGHRS and CDR2 as YFSETQ. The CDR3 spells CASSLADRGIQETQYF. The CDR3, as DNA: TGCGCCAGCAGCTTGGCGGACAGGGGGATCCAAGAGACCCAGTACTTC. The full variable domain, with the rest looked up from reference TRBV5-1 and TRBJ2-5, is KAGVTQTPRYLIKTRGQQVTLSCSPISGHRSVSWYQQTPGQGLQFLFEYFSETQRNKGNFPGRFSGRQFSNSRSEMNVSTLELGDSALYLCASSLADRGIQETQYFGPGTRLLVL.

The chain combines TRBV14 with TRBJ1-2; D remains ambiguous. V dropped 5 bases and J dropped 6 bases, with 10 bases sitting between them. Germline lookup yields CDR1 SGHDN and CDR2 FVKESK. This CDR3 comprises 12 residues. The CDR3 spells CASSKTTHGYTF. The CDR3 DNA reads TGTGCCAGCAGCAAGACGACCCATGGCTACACCTTC.

The table lists this clonotype with a few counts. The chain combines TRBV20-1 with TRBJ2-5; 8 nucleotides match TRBD1. This CDR3 has 14 amino acids. Germline lookup yields CDR1 DFQATT and CDR2 SNEGSKA (reference sequence). The ends lost 3 bases at V and 5 bases at J; junction bases unmatched: 8. The CDR3 reads CSARKRTGWETQYF. The CDR3 DNA reads TGCAGTGCTAGGAAAAGGACAGGGTGGGAGACCCAGTACTTC.

The gene calls are TRBV7-2 and TRBJ1-2; possibly TRBD1 for D (5 bases). This CDR3 is built from 14 residues. Trimming stripped 5 bases from V and 2 bases from J, with 12 bases between. Germline CDR1 and CDR2: SGHTA and FQGNSA. The CDR3 is CASSLDSRNYGYTF. Written as DNA, the CDR3 is TGTGCCAGCAGCCTTGACAGCCGCAACTATGGCTACACCTTC.

The chain couples TRBV5-5 to TRBJ1-1, with D unresolved. The ends were cut back, 5 bases at V and 4 bases at J, with 12 bases in the middle. CDR1 is SGHKS, CDR2 YYEKEE, per germline (reference sequence). The CDR3 extends over 13 amino acids. The CDR3, as DNA: TGTGCCAGCAGAACCGGGATTACCACTGAAGCTTTCTTT. This gives the protein CASRTGITTEAFF.

The V gene is TRBV7-2, the J gene TRBJ2-1; TRBD2 matches 10 bases. The germline gives CDR1 SGHTA, CDR2 FQGNSA. This CDR3 comprises 18 residues. With V trimmed by 3 bases and J by 0 bases, 8 bases remained unmatched. The CDR3 sequence is CASSFLPGLASSYNEQFF. DNA for the CDR3: TGTGCCAGCAGCTTCTTACCGGGACTAGCGTCCTCCTACAATGAGCAGTTCTTC.

This clonotype was seen repeatedly, ten times or more. The chain employs TRBV28 and TRBJ1-5, with 8 nucleotides matching TRBD1. The CDR3 runs to 15 residues. From germline, CDR1 is MDHEN and CDR2 SYDVKM. Trimming removed 6 bases from V and 6 bases from J; junction bases left unmatched: 10. The CDR3 spells CASSLGGQDPQPQHF. DNA for the CDR3: TGTGCCAGCAGCCTGGGGGGACAGGATCCTCAGCCCCAGCATTTT.

CDR3: CSASSGGATEQYF. The DNA of the CDR3 is TGCAGTGCTTCTAGCGGGGGGGCGACCGAGCAGTACTTC. The chain employs TRBV20-1 and TRBJ2-7, with 12 bases matching TRBD2. The CDR3 totals 13 residues. J lost 6 bases, V lost 5 bases, and 5 bases had no gene match. Germline V gives CDR1 DFQATT, CDR2 SNEGSKA (reference sequence).

This chain joins TRBV7-9 and TRBJ1-1, with no clear D. CDR1 and CDR2 (germline): SEHNR, FQNEAQ (reference sequence). V was shortened by 5 bases and J by 4 bases, with 20 bases between the two germline ends. The CDR3 has 16 residues. The DNA of the CDR3 is TGTGCCAGCAGCGAAACGGCAGGCCATCGACCCACTGAAGCTTTCTTT. This encodes CASSETAGHRPTEAFF.

This clonotype was picked up a small number of times. V and J are TRBV18 and TRBJ1-1, with 7 positions matching TRBD1. Germline-derived CDR1 and CDR2 are KGHSH and LQKENI. V dropped 6 bases and J dropped 0; count of bases not matched to a gene: 10. There are 16 residues in the CDR3. CDR3 protein: CASSEGQLYMNTEAFF. The CDR3, as DNA: TGTGCCAGCTCCGAGGGACAGCTCTACATGAACACTGAAGCTTTCTTT. Filled out from reference TRBV18 and TRBJ1-1, the complete variable domain reads NAGVMQNPRHLVRRRGQEARLRCSPMKGHSHVYWYRQLPEEGLKFMVYLQKENIIDESGMPKERFSAEFPKEGPSILRIQQVVRGDSAAYFCASSEGQLYMNTEAFFGQGTRLTVV.

In its sample, this clonotype was seen a few times. One end of the junction varies from germline; a read error may be responsible. The CDR3 region is CSARGHSNQPQHF. For the CDR3, the DNA is TGCAGTGCCAGAGGACACAGCAATCAGCCCCAGCATTTT. This sequence joins TRBV20-1 and TRBJ1-5; a weak D match, TRBD1 (5 bases). Per germline, CDR1 DFQATT and CDR2 SNEGSKA (reference sequence). The CDR3 totals 13 residues.

J is TRBJ2-5 and V is TRBV29-1; D unclear. Trimming removed 5 bases at V and 5 bases at J, with 15 bases between. Germline V gene lookup returns CDR1 SQVTM and CDR2 ANQGSEA. CDR3 size: 13 residues. The CDR3 DNA reads TGCAGCGTTAGCCTTTGGGGTACGGAGACCCAGTACTTC. The encoded protein is CSVSLWGTETQYF.

The chain employs TRBV6-6 and TRBJ2-2; the match to TRBD2 covers 11 bases. Germline trimming cut 6 bases from V and 0 bases from J; bases unmatched to any gene: 6. Germline V gene sequence: CDR1 MNHNY, CDR2 SVGAGI (reference sequence). This CDR3 spans 17 amino acids. As DNA, the CDR3 is TGTGCCAGCAGCCGAACTAGCGGGGGTTCGAACACCGGGGAGCTGTTTTTT. It yields the protein CASSRTSGGSNTGELFF.

V is TRBV10-3 and J is TRBJ1-1, with a weak D call TRBD1 (6 bases). This CDR3 has 14 residues. Germline V gene sequence: CDR1 ENHRY, CDR2 SYGVKD. The V end was cut by 0 bases, the J end by 11 bases, with 16 bases between. CDR3 in amino acids: CAISESRGDMGAFF. The CDR3 region has the DNA TGTGCCATCAGTGAGTCGAGGGGGGACATGGGTGCTTTCTTT.

This clonotype has more than one count but fewer than ten. The V call is TRBV15, the J call TRBJ1-1; unclear D gene. Germline lookup yields CDR1 LNHNV and CDR2 YYDKDF (reference sequence). This CDR3 region has 14 residues. V dropped 4 bases and J dropped 0 bases, with 9 bases sitting between them. The CDR3 nucleotides are TGTGCCACCAGCATAGGGTACCTGAACACTGAAGCTTTCTTT. It is translated as CATSIGYLNTEAFF.